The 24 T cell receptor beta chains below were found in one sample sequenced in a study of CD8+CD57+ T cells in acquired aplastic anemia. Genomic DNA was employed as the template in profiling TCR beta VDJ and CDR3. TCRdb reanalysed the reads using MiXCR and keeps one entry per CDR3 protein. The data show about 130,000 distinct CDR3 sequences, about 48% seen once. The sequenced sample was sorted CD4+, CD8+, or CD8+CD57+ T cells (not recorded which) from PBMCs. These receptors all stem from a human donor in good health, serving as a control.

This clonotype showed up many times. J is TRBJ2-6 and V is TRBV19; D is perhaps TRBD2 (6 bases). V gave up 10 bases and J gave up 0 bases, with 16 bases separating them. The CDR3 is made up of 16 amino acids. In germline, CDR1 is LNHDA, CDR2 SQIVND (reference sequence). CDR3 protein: CATLDLGGSGANVLTF. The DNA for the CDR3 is TGTGCCACATTAGACCTCGGGGGCTCTGGGGCCAACGTCCTGACTTTC. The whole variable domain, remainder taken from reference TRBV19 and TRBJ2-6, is DGGITQSPKYLFRKEGQNVTLSCEQNLNHDAMYWYRQDPGQGLRLIYYSQIVNDFQKGDIAEGYSVSREKKESFPLTVTSAQKNPTAFYLCATLDLGGSGANVLTFGAGSRLTVL.

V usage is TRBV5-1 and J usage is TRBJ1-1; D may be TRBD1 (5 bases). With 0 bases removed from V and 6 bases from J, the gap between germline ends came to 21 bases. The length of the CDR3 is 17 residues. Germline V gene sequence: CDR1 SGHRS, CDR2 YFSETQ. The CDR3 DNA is TGCGCCAGCAGCTTGGTTGGGGGAGGGGTATCGGGCTCTGAAGCTTTCTTT. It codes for CASSLVGGGVSGSEAFF.

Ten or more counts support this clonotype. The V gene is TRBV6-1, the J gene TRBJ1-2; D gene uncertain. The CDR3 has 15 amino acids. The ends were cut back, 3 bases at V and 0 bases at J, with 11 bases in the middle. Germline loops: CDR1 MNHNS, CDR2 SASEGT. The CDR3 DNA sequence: TGTGCCAGCAGTGATCCCCCGCGATCTAACTATGGCTACACCTTC. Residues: CASSDPPRSNYGYTF.

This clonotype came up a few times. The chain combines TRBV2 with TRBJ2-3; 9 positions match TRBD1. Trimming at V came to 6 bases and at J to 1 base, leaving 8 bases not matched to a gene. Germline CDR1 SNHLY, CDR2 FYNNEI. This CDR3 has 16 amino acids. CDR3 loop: CASRRTGDIRTDTQYF. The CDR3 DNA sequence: TGTGCCAGCAGAAGGACAGGGGACATCCGCACAGATACGCAGTATTTT.

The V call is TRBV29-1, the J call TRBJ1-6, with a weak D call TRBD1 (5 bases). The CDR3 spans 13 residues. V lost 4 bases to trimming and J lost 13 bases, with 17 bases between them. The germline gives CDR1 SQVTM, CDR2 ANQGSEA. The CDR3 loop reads CSVAGLKYVPLHF. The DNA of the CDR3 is TGCAGCGTTGCAGGGCTCAAATACGTCCCCCTCCACTTT.

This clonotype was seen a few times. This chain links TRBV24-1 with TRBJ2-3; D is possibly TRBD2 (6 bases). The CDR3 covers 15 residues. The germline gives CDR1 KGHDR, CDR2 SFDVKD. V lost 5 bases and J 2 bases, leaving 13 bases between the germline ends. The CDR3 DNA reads TGTGCCACCAGTGGAGGGACTTCCCTCACAGATACGCAGTATTTT. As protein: CATSGGTSLTDTQYF.

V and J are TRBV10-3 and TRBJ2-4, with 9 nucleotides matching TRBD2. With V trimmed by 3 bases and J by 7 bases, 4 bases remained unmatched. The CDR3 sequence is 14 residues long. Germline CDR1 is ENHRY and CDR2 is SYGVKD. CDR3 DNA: TGTGCCATCAGTGATGGGCGGGGGGGGAACATTCAGTACTTC. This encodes CAISDGRGGNIQYF.

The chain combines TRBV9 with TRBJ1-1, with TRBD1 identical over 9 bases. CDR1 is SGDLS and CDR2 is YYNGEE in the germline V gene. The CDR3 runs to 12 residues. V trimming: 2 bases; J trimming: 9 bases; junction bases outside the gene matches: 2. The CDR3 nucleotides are TGTGCCAGCAGCGTTGGGACAGGGAAAGCTTTCTTT. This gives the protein CASSVGTGKAFF.

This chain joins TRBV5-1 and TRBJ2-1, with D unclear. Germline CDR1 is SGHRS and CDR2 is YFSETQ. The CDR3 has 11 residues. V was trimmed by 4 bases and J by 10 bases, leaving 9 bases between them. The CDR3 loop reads CASSNGREQFF. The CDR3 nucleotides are TGCGCCAGCAGCAACGGCAGGGAGCAGTTCTTC.

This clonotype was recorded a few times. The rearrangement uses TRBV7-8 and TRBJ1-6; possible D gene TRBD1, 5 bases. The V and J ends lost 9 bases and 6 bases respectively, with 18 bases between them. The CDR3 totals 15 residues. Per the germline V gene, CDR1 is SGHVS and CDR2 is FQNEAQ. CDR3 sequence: CASSLTGSGNSPLHF. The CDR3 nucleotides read TGTGCCAGTAGTCTTACAGGTTCGGGTAATTCACCCCTCCACTTT.

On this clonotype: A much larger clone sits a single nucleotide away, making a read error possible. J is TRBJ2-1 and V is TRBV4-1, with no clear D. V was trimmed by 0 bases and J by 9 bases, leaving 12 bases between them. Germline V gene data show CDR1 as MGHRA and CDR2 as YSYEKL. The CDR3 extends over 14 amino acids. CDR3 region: CASSQDMPLGEQFF. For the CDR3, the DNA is TGCGCCAGCAGCCAAGACATGCCATTGGGTGAGCAGTTCTTC.

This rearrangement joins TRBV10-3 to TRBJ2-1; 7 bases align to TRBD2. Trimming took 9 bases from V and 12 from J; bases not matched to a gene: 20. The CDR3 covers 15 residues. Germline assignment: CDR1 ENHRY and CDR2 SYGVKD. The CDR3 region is CAISSGTPSTDTQFF. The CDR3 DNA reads TGTGCCATTTCGAGCGGGACGCCTAGCACAGATACGCAGTTCTTC.

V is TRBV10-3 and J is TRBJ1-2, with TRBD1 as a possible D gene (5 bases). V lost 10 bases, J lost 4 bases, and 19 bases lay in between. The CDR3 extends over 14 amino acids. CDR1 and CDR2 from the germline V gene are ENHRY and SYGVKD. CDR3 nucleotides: TGTGCCAGCGGGGGGGAGACTACCCTCTATGGCTACACCTTC. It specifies CASGGETTLYGYTF.

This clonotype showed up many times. CDR3 sequence: CASSVGGNLETQYF. The DNA for the CDR3 is TGTGCCAGCAGTGTGGGGGGGAACCTAGAGACCCAGTACTTC. The chain couples TRBV2 to TRBJ2-5; 7 bases line up with TRBD2. Unmatched junction bases numbered 6, after V lost 4 bases and J lost 4 bases. This CDR3 has 14 amino acids. CDR1 is SNHLY and CDR2 is FYNNEI in the germline V gene.

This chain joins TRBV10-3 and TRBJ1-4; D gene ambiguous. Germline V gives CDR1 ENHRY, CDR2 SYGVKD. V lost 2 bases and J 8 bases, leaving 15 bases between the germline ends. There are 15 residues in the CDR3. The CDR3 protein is CAISERATPREKLFF. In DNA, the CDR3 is TGTGCCATCAGTGAGCGGGCGACTCCGAGGGAAAAACTGTTTTTT.

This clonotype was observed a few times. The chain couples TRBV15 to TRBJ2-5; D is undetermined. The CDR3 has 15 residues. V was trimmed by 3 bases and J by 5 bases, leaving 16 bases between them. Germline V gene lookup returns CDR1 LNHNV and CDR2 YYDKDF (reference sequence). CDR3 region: CATSSPDKSSETQYF. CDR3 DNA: TGTGCCACCAGCAGCCCCGACAAGAGCTCGGAGACCCAGTACTTC.

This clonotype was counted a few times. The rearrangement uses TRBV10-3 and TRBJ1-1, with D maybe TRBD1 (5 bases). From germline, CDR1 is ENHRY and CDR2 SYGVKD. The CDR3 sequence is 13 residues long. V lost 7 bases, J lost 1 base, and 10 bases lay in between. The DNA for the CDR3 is TGTGCCATCAATGTGGACAAGAACACTGAAGCTTTCTTT. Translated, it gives CAINVDKNTEAFF.

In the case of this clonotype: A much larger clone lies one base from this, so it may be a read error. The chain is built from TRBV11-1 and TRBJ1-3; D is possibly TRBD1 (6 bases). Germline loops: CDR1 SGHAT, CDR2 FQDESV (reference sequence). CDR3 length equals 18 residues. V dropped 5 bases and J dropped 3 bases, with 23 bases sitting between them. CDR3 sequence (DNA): TGTGCCAGCAGCACATATAGGCCACAGGGTCTCGATGGAAACACCATATATTTT. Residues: CASSTYRPQGLDGNTIYF.

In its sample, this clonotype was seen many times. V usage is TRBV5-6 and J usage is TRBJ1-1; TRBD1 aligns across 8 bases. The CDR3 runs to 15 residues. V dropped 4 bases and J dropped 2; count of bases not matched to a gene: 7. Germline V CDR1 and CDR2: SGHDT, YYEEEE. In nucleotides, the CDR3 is TGTGCCAGCAGCGCCTGGGACAGGCAAAACACTGAAGCTTTCTTT. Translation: CASSAWDRQNTEAFF.

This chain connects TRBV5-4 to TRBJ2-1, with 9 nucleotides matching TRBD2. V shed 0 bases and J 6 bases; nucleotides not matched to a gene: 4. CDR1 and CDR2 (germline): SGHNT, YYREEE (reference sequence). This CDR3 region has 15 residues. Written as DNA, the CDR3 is TGTGCCAGCAGCTTGGAAAGCGGGGGGATCAATGAGCAGTTCTTC. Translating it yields CASSLESGGINEQFF.

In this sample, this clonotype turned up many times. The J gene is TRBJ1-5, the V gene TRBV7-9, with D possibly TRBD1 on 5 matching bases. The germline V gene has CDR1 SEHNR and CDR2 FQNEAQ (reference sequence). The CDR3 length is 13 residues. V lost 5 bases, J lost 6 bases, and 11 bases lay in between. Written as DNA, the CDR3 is TGTGCCAGCAGCCTAGGGGCCGGTCAGCCCCAGCATTTT. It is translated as CASSLGAGQPQHF.

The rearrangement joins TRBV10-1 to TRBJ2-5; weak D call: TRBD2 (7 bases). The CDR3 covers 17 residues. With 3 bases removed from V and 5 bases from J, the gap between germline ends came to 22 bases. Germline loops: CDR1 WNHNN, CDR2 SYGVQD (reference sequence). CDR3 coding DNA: TGCGCCAGCAGTGAAGGGTTCGCCGCGGGGGCAGGGGAGACCCAGTACTTC. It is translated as CASSEGFAAGAGETQYF.

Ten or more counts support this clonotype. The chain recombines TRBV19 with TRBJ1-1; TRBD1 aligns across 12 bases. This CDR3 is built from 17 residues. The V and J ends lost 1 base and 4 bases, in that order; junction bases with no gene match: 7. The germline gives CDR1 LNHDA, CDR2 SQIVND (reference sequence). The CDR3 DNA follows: TGTGCCAGTAGTATAGTTGGGGACAGGGGGCAAGGCACTGAAGCTTTCTTT. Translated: CASSIVGDRGQGTEAFF.

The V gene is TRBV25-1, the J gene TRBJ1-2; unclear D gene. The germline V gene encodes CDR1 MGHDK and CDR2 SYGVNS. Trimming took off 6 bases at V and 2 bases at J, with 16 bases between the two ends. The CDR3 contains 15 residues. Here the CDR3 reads CASSGSASRNYGYTF. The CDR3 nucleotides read TGTGCCAGCAGCGGGTCAGCCTCGCGCAACTATGGCTACACCTTC.